This T cell receptor beta chain was documented in a study of OX40 agonist ivuxolimab in advanced cancers. Study summary: It was ivuxolimab, an agonistic anti-OX40 (CD134) antibody, that patients were treated with.

This CDR3 is 13 amino acids long. The V end was cut by 6 bases, the J end by 1 base, with 9 bases between. Germline V lookup: CDR1 SGHTS, CDR2 YDEGEE. TCRdb's table, derived via immunoSEQ multiplex PCR, lists solely in-frame clones and lacks some. The sample lists roughly 12,000 clones; 81% were seen once. The sample was CD4+ or CD8+ T cells sorted from blood, taken in a trial of the OX40 agonist ivuxolimab. The rearrangement links TRBV5-8 to TRBJ2-3, with a weak D call TRBD2 (5 bases). The receptor comes from an adult with an advanced solid tumor such as melanoma, head and neck, liver or kidney cancer. The CDR3 protein is CASIRRGTDTQYF. DNA for the CDR3: TGTGCCAGCATCCGGCGGGGCACAGATACGCAGTATTTT.